This is a list of T cell receptor beta chains from one sample in a study of monozygotic twins with inflammatory bowel disease. TCRdb re-called the 5' RACE reads; every CDR3 protein appears as one record, without DNA. The sample holds approximately 210,000 distinct CDR3 sequences. Specimen: blood. These receptors originate from a human donor with ulcerative colitis or Crohn's disease, or a healthy co-twin of an affected twin (not recorded which). The CDR3 runs from the conserved cysteine through the conserved F or W.

>15|TRBV5-5|TRBJ2-2
CASSLGPLLTGELFF
>16|TRBV20-1|TRBJ2-3
CSARVPSGRFGDTQYF
>14|TRBV6-1|TRBJ1-2
CASSDGQGNYGYTF
>17|TRBV4-1|TRBJ1-5
CASSPERGQGKNQPQHF
>19|TRBV7-8|TRBJ2-5
CASTPGGASGRALAETQYF
>14|TRBV7-9|TRBJ1-1
CASSLRDGNTEAFF
>15|TRBV20-1|TRBJ2-3
CSARDVAGGVDTQYF
>16|TRBV5-1|TRBJ2-1
CASSGTLAGLGDEQFF
>17|TRBV7-2|TRBJ2-3
CASSFEGLAIVSDTQYF
>18|TRBV28|TRBJ2-5
CASSSRGRALMAQETQYF
>13|TRBV29-1|TRBJ1-1
CSVAWDRDTEAFF
>15|TRBV5-1|TRBJ2-3
CASSSTGGDADTQYF
>16|TRBV5-5|TRBJ2-3
CASTPYGEISTDTQYF
>14|TRBV20-1|TRBJ1-3
CSADILIPGNTIYF
>16|TRBV9|TRBJ2-3
CASSEGVLLSTDTQYF
>14|TRBV5-1|TRBJ2-5
CASSPSGGVETQYF
>13|TRBV19|TRBJ1-5
CATRDSPNQPQHF
>13|TRBV29-1|TRBJ2-7
CSVQYDRFYEQYF
>14|TRBV5-1|TRBJ2-7
CASSFRTGAYEQYF
>13|TRBV11-2|TRBJ1-2
CASSLDGQDPLTF
>12|TRBV5-4|TRBJ2-1
CASSHGGNEQFF
>15|TRBV18|TRBJ2-5
CASSPRLAGAETQYF
>14|TRBV29-1|TRBJ2-5
CSVEDGGGVETQYF
>14|TRBV10-3|TRBJ2-3
CAIRLGQPTDTQYF
>12|TRBV20-1|TRBJ2-3
CSARGSTDTQYF
>16|TRBV19|TRBJ2-1
CASSFGGGQPYNEQFF
>14|TRBV10-3|TRBJ1-6
CAITDTVAGSPLHF
>14|TRBV20-1|TRBJ2-1
CSAAGQASRYEQFF
>17|TRBV7-6|TRBJ2-5
CASSLALAGHVGETQYF
>16|TRBV7-3|TRBJ2-1
CASSLLGGGSYNEQFF
>16|TRBV7-9|TRBJ2-3
CASSSGGIAGTDTQYF
>16|TRBV9|TRBJ1-4
CASSSGPGATNEKLFF